This T cell receptor (beta chain) was retrieved from a study of blood T cell repertoires in COVID-19. This clone was observed once. Profiled with immunoSEQ multiplex PCR; TCRdb holds only in-frame clones, not every one. The sample consists of 380,000 or so clones, 70% to 90% of them appearing once. Trimming took 5 bases from V and 7 from J, leaving 20 bases between them. The germline V gene has CDR1 MDHEN and CDR2 SYDVKM. The CDR3 is 15 residues long. The chain recombines TRBV28 with TRBJ1-2; a possible D gene is TRBD1 (5 bases). This sequence originates from a middle-aged man with acute or convalescent COVID-19. Input material: peripheral blood. CDR3 DNA sequence: TGTGCCAGCAGTCCACCCGGGACTGCCGACCTTGGCTACACCTTC. This translates into CASSPPGTADLGYTF.